The next 32 T cell receptor beta chains were all read from a single sample in a study of blood T cell repertoires in COVID-19. Using immunoSEQ multiplex PCR, the repertoire was profiled, and TCRdb retains in-frame clones only, with some absent. The sample lists a few hundred thousand clones; roughly four fifths were seen once. The sequenced material came from PBMCs or T cells enriched from blood (not recorded which). The receptor set was obtained from a woman aged 50 to 60 who had recovered from COVID-19.

This clone was counted a few times. The J gene is TRBJ1-2, the V gene TRBV7-2; D may be TRBD1 (6 bases). The CDR3 is 15 amino acids. Trimming left V 1 base short and J 7 bases short, with 16 bases between. Germline V CDR1 and CDR2: SGHTA, FQGNSA. The CDR3 is CASSLEATGSGGYTF. DNA of the CDR3: TGTGCCAGCAGCTTAGAGGCAACAGGGTCCGGTGGCTACACCTTC.

The gene calls are TRBV6-5 and TRBJ1-2, with a weak D call TRBD1 (5 bases). Per the germline V gene, CDR1 is MNHEY and CDR2 is SVGAGI. V was pared by 4 bases and J by 6 bases, with 12 bases between. The CDR3 is made up of 13 amino acids. This chain's CDR3 is CASSWGGDDGYTF. The CDR3 DNA reads as TGTGCCAGCAGTTGGGGGGGAGACGATGGCTACACCTTC.

The V call is TRBV10-2, the J call TRBJ1-1, with D maybe TRBD1 (5 bases). Per the germline V gene, CDR1 is WSHSY and CDR2 is SAAADI. V lost 6 bases and J lost 1, with 12 bases in between. The CDR3 has 14 amino acids. In nucleotides, the CDR3 is TGCGCCAGCAGCCTTGGGGCCCAGAACACTGAAGCTTTCTTT. Protein product: CASSLGAQNTEAFF.

The chain joins TRBV7-2 to TRBJ1-5, with D unclear. Looked up from germline, CDR1 is SGHTA and CDR2 is FQGNSA. V was trimmed by 3 bases and J by 0 bases, leaving 6 bases between them. CDR3 size: 14 residues. In nucleotides, the CDR3 is TGTGCCAGCAGCTTGTTCTATAGCAATCAGCCCCAGCATTTT. Translated: CASSLFYSNQPQHF.

The V call is TRBV9, the J call TRBJ1-5; a possible D gene is TRBD1 (5 bases). This CDR3 comprises 13 residues. Germline V gene data show CDR1 as SGDLS and CDR2 as YYNGEE. V was cut by 0 bases and J by 7 bases, with 8 bases left in between. This CDR3 reads CASSVDGGQPQHF. In DNA, the CDR3 is TGTGCCAGCAGCGTAGATGGGGGGCAGCCCCAGCATTTT.

This chain connects TRBV18 to TRBJ2-1, with D unresolved. Trimming took off 3 bases at V and 5 bases at J, with 2 bases between the two ends. Germline CDR1 reads KGHSH; CDR2 reads LQKENI. The CDR3 loop spans 11 amino acids. CDR3 in amino acids: CASSPNNEQFF. As DNA, the CDR3 is TGTGCCAGCTCACCCAACAATGAGCAGTTCTTC.

V gene TRBV6-6 combines with J gene TRBJ1-4; D gene uncertain. The CDR3 extends over 14 amino acids. Germline lookup yields CDR1 MNHNY and CDR2 SVGAGI (reference sequence). Trimming stripped 6 bases from V and 4 bases from J, with 12 bases between. CDR3 region: CASRLAGGNEKLFF. The CDR3 nucleotides read TGTGCCAGCAGGTTAGCGGGAGGTAATGAAAAACTGTTTTTT.

The chain uses TRBV19 and TRBJ1-5; TRBD1 aligns across 7 bases. V trimming: 3 bases; J trimming: 0 bases; junction bases outside the gene matches: 8. Germline values: CDR1 LNHDA, CDR2 SQIVND (reference sequence). The CDR3 loop spans 17 amino acids. The CDR3 is CASSIGRGAFSNQPQHF. CDR3 DNA sequence: TGTGCCAGTAGTATTGGCAGGGGGGCCTTTAGCAATCAGCCCCAGCATTTT.

The genes are TRBV5-1 and TRBJ2-1; no clear D gene. Trimming stripped 0 bases from V and 6 bases from J, with 13 bases between. The CDR3 loop spans 15 amino acids. CDR1 is SGHRS and CDR2 is YFSETQ in the germline V gene. Here the CDR3 DNA reads TGCGCCAGCAGCTTGGAGCCCGAACCTTTCAATGAGCAGTTCTTC. Translating it yields CASSLEPEPFNEQFF.

This clone showed up just a few times. The J gene is TRBJ2-5, the V gene TRBV27; 7 bases align to TRBD1. Germline loops: CDR1 MNHEY, CDR2 SMNVEV (reference sequence). The CDR3 totals 17 residues. Unmatched junction bases numbered 14, after V lost 4 bases and J lost 3 bases. The CDR3 is CASSSGQARRGKETQYF. The CDR3 DNA sequence: TGTGCCAGCAGTTCCGGACAGGCCCGAAGGGGAAAAGAGACCCAGTACTTC.

This rearrangement joins TRBV18 to TRBJ1-5; D not certain. Trimming took off 3 bases at V and 2 bases at J, with 14 bases between the two ends. CDR1 and CDR2 from the germline V gene are KGHSH and LQKENI. The CDR3 totals 16 residues. The CDR3 DNA is TGTGCCAGCTCACCGTCGACCGAGGGTCGCAATCAGCCCCAGCATTTT. Its protein is CASSPSTEGRNQPQHF.

This chain joins TRBV7-9 and TRBJ1-4, with D maybe TRBD1 (5 bases). Germline-derived CDR1 and CDR2 are SEHNR and FQNEAQ (reference sequence). V dropped 3 bases and J dropped 0 bases, with 11 bases sitting between them. This CDR3 comprises 16 residues. The CDR3 here is CASSLQGLATNEKLFF. CDR3 coding DNA: TGTGCCAGCAGCTTGCAGGGATTGGCAACTAATGAAAAACTGTTTTTT.

This clone showed up just a few times. The gene calls are TRBV9 and TRBJ1-2; 9 bases match TRBD1. The CDR3 totals 14 residues. Looked up from germline, CDR1 is SGDLS and CDR2 is YYNGEE. J lost 3 bases, V lost 3 bases, and 3 bases had no gene match. The CDR3: CASSAGQGDYGYTF. For the CDR3, the DNA is TGTGCCAGCAGCGCGGGACAGGGTGACTATGGCTACACCTTC.

The rearrangement links TRBV6-2 or TRBV6-3 to TRBJ2-5; no firm D call. With 0 bases removed from V and 2 bases from J, the gap between germline ends came to 16 bases. Germline V CDR1 and CDR2: MNHEY, SVGEGT. The CDR3 loop spans 17 amino acids. CDR3 in amino acids: CASSYSPVPQVQETQYF. The CDR3 nucleotides read TGTGCCAGCAGTTACTCGCCGGTGCCCCAGGTACAAGAGACCCAGTACTTC.

The chain couples TRBV6-2 or TRBV6-3 to TRBJ2-2; D is perhaps TRBD2 (6 bases). CDR1 and CDR2 (germline): MNHEY, SVGEGT. This CDR3 spans 14 amino acids. Trimming removed 4 bases from V and 7 bases from J, with 13 bases in between. The chain's CDR3 is CASSFRESGGELFF. The CDR3 DNA is TGTGCCAGCAGTTTCCGGGAGAGCGGCGGGGAGCTGTTTTTT.

V gene TRBV3-1 (or the pseudogene TRBV3-2) combines with J gene TRBJ2-3, with 10 bases matching TRBD1. The V gene's germline CDR1 is LGHDT and CDR2 YNNKEL (reference sequence). Unmatched junction bases numbered 8, after V lost 4 bases and J lost 1 base. CDR3 length equals 17 residues. The CDR3 DNA reads as TGTGCCAGCAGCCCCCGGACAGGGGGGGCGTGCACAGATACGCAGTATTTT. This gives the protein CASSPRTGGACTDTQYF.

J is TRBJ2-1 and V is TRBV6-2 or TRBV6-3; TRBD2 might be the D (6 bases). Between the trimmed V and J ends, which lost 5 bases and 10 bases, there was a span of 12 bases. The germline V gene has CDR1 MNHEY and CDR2 SVGEGT. The CDR3 has 12 amino acids. CDR3 residues: CASSTQGGEQFF. CDR3 in DNA: TGTGCCAGCAGTACTCAGGGAGGCGAGCAGTTCTTC.

J is TRBJ1-2 and V is TRBV3-1 (or the pseudogene TRBV3-2); 7 bases match TRBD1. V was pared by 3 bases and J by 5 bases, with 9 bases of the junction left unmatched. Germline CDR1 is LGHDT and CDR2 is YNNKEL (reference sequence). The CDR3 is 15 amino acids. The CDR3 DNA reads TGTGCCAGCAGCCAGATCACCGGGACAGAGTATGGCTACACCTTC. It codes for CASSQITGTEYGYTF.

The chain links TRBV4-3 to TRBJ1-2, with a weak D call TRBD1 (5 bases). The CDR3 covers 15 residues. Germline CDR1 LGHNA, CDR2 YSLEER. The germline V and J ends were trimmed by 0 bases and 4 bases, with 12 bases remaining between them. Here the CDR3 DNA reads TGCGCCAGCAGCCAAGATGTGGGGCAGATCTATGGCTACACCTTC. Residues: CASSQDVGQIYGYTF.

This sequence joins TRBV30 and TRBJ1-4, with a weak D call TRBD1 (6 bases). This CDR3 has 13 amino acids. V was pared by 2 bases and J by 4 bases, with 8 bases between. Germline V lookup: CDR1 GTSNPN, CDR2 SVGIG (reference sequence). The chain's CDR3 is CAWSSRGNEKLFF. The CDR3 bases are TGTGCCTGGAGTAGCAGGGGTAATGAAAAACTGTTTTTT.

The chain links TRBV10-1 to TRBJ1-5; a weak D match, TRBD1 (5 bases). The CDR3 runs 17 residues. V dropped 7 bases and J dropped 0 bases, with 19 bases sitting between them. CDR1 is WNHNN, CDR2 SYGVQD, per germline (reference sequence). The CDR3 DNA follows: TGCGCCAGCAAAAGGCAGGGTTATCGATTTAGCAATCAGCCCCAGCATTTT. Encoded protein: CASKRQGYRFSNQPQHF.

The rearrangement joins TRBV19 to TRBJ2-2; the match to TRBD1 covers 8 bases. This CDR3 has 16 residues. Germline CDR1 is LNHDA and CDR2 is SQIVND (reference sequence). V shed 3 bases and J 5 bases; nucleotides not matched to a gene: 8. This chain's CDR3 is CASSMGDRLITGELFF. CDR3 nucleotides: TGTGCCAGTAGTATGGGGGACAGGTTGATTACCGGGGAGCTGTTTTTT. The full variable domain, with the rest looked up from reference TRBV19 and TRBJ2-2, is DGGITQSPKYLFRKEGQNVTLSCEQNLNHDAMYWYRQDPGQGLRLIYYSQIVNDFQKGDIAEGYSVSREKKESFPLTVTSAQKNPTAFYLCASSMGDRLITGELFFGEGSRLTVL.

This rearrangement joins TRBV11-3 to TRBJ1-4; 7 bases are shared with TRBD1. V trimming: 5 bases; J trimming: 7 bases; junction bases outside the gene matches: 10. This CDR3 contains 15 residues. From germline, CDR1 is SGHNT and CDR2 YENEEA. CDR3 coding DNA: TGTGCCAGCAGCCTGAGAGGGGGCGTCGGTGAAAAACTGTTTTTT. Translation gives CASSLRGGVGEKLFF.

V gene TRBV27 combines with J gene TRBJ1-2; 9 bases match TRBD1. The CDR3 is made up of 17 amino acids. V shed 5 bases and J 0 bases; nucleotides not matched to a gene: 10. Germline CDR1 MNHEY, CDR2 SMNVEV (reference sequence). This chain's CDR3 is CASSRSGTGSSNYGYTF. CDR3 nucleotide sequence: TGTGCCAGCAGTCGTTCTGGGACAGGGTCTTCTAACTATGGCTACACCTTC.

The chain uses TRBV6-2 or TRBV6-3 and TRBJ1-5; D unclear. The CDR3 length is 13 residues. Germline CDR1 MNHEY, CDR2 SVGEGT. With 0 bases removed from V and 6 bases from J, the gap between germline ends came to 6 bases. CDR3 region: CASSYSVGQPQHF. Here the CDR3 DNA reads TGTGCCAGCAGTTACTCAGTCGGTCAGCCCCAGCATTTT.

This chain connects TRBV2 to TRBJ1-1; no clear D gene. The CDR3 runs to 13 residues. In germline, CDR1 is SNHLY, CDR2 FYNNEI. V was trimmed by 6 bases and J by 8 bases, leaving 16 bases between them. CDR3 protein: CASSDFGVPEAFF. In DNA, the CDR3 is TGTGCCAGCAGCGATTTCGGGGTCCCGGAAGCTTTCTTT. The variable domain in full, with the rest retrieved from reference TRBV2 and TRBJ1-1, is EPEVTQTPSHQVTQMGQEVILRCVPISNHLYFYWYRQILGQKVEFLVSFYNNEISEKSEIFDDQFSVERPDGSNFTLKIRSTKLEDSAMYFCASSDFGVPEAFFGQGTRLTVV.

CDR3 amino acids: CASSLTIGRTEAFF. CDR3 DNA: TGTGCCAGCAGCCTCACTATTGGTCGGACTGAAGCTTTCTTT. This sequence joins TRBV3-1 (or the pseudogene TRBV3-2) and TRBJ1-1; D gene unclear. The germline V and J ends were trimmed by 4 bases and 5 bases, with 14 bases remaining between them. Germline V gene data show CDR1 as LGHDT and CDR2 as YNNKEL (reference sequence). This CDR3 has 14 residues.

CDR3 protein: CALRTGYTEAFF. The CDR3 nucleotides are TGTGCCCTAAGGACAGGGTACACTGAAGCTTTCTTT. The J gene is TRBJ1-1, the V gene TRBV30; 8 nucleotides match TRBD1. CDR1 is GTSNPN and CDR2 is SVGIG in the germline V gene (reference sequence). This CDR3 has 12 amino acids. J was trimmed by 3 bases and V by 8 bases; bases with no gene match: 5.

The rearrangement links TRBV10-3 to TRBJ1-5; D may be TRBD1 (6 bases). The CDR3 is made up of 13 amino acids. Germline-derived CDR1 and CDR2 are ENHRY and SYGVKD. Trimming cost V 6 bases and J 5 bases, with 11 bases left between them. The CDR3 DNA follows: TGTGCCATCAGCGGACAGACAGATCAGCCCCAGCATTTT. Translated, it gives CAISGQTDQPQHF.

The rearrangement links TRBV5-1 to TRBJ1-6; no reliable D call. V lost 2 bases and J 6 bases, leaving 9 bases between the germline ends. CDR1 SGHRS and CDR2 YFSETQ come from the germline V gene. CDR3 size: 14 residues. The CDR3 sequence is CASSLGRINSPLHF. CDR3 nucleotide sequence: TGCGCCAGCAGCTTAGGCAGGATTAATTCACCCCTCCACTTT.

The chain recombines TRBV27 with TRBJ2-7; 10 bases map to TRBD1. Germline CDR1 MNHEY, CDR2 SMNVEV (reference sequence). This CDR3 is 17 amino acids long. V trimming: 5 bases; J trimming: 0 bases; junction bases outside the gene matches: 10. CDR3 loop: CASSPPPGTGDSYEQYF. The CDR3 DNA reads TGTGCCAGCAGTCCCCCTCCGGGGACAGGGGACTCCTACGAGCAGTACTTC.

This clone was seen a single time. V gene TRBV14 combines with J gene TRBJ1-2; 7 bases match TRBD1. V dropped 0 bases and J dropped 4; count of bases not matched to a gene: 8. The CDR3 is 16 residues long. Germline loops: CDR1 SGHDN, CDR2 FVKESK. The CDR3 nucleotides are TGTGCCAGCAGCCAAGATCTGAGACAGGGCCTCTATGGCTACACCTTC. It specifies CASSQDLRQGLYGYTF.